The 22 T cell receptor beta chains below come from one sample, sequenced in a study of T cell responses to AZD1222 COVID-19 vaccine. The data were produced by immunoSEQ multiplex PCR, yet TCRdb's version contains in-frame clones alone and is incomplete. Found here are around 78,000 clones, around 87% of them singletons; the top ten hold under 30%. Sequencing used peripheral blood, obtained on day 0 of AZD1222 vaccination. Source of these receptors: an adult in good health.

V is TRBV11-2 and J is TRBJ2-5; possibly TRBD1 for D (5 bases). The germline gives CDR1 SGHAT, CDR2 FQNNGV. The CDR3 covers 12 residues. The ends were cut back, 1 base at V and 5 bases at J, with 5 bases in the middle. The CDR3 sequence is CASSLGQETQYF. CDR3 DNA: TGTGCCAGCAGCTTAGGACAGGAGACCCAGTACTTC.

The chain recombines TRBV6-5 with TRBJ1-2; D is ambiguous. CDR3 length: 13 amino acids. V lost 8 bases and J 0 bases, leaving 10 bases between the germline ends. CDR1 MNHEY and CDR2 SVGAGI come from the germline V gene. In DNA, the CDR3 is TGTGCCAGCGGGTTGTCGGCTAACTATGGCTACACCTTC. This translates into CASGLSANYGYTF.

The rearrangement joins TRBV5-1 to TRBJ1-1, with D unclear. The CDR3 has 15 amino acids. Germline V gene sequence: CDR1 SGHRS, CDR2 YFSETQ. The V gene lost 2 bases and the J gene lost 4 bases, with 15 bases spanning the gap. CDR3 amino acids: CASSFIGLEGTEAFF. CDR3 DNA sequence: TGCGCCAGCAGCTTTATAGGGCTGGAGGGCACTGAAGCTTTCTTT.

This chain connects TRBV18 to TRBJ1-2; 9 bases map to TRBD1. Germline V gene data show CDR1 as KGHSH and CDR2 as LQKENI. The CDR3 has 14 amino acids. Germline trimming cut 1 base from V and 8 bases from J; bases unmatched to any gene: 5. CDR3 residues: CASSPHRGPWGYTF. The CDR3 nucleotides read TGTGCCAGCTCACCACACAGGGGGCCGTGGGGCTACACCTTC.

The V and J genes are TRBV20-1 and TRBJ1-4; D unresolved. Germline CDR1 is DFQATT and CDR2 is SNEGSKA (reference sequence). This CDR3 is built from 12 residues. V was cut by 3 bases and J by 8 bases, with 10 bases left in between. CDR3 residues: CSASRSQEKLFF. The CDR3 bases are TGCAGTGCTAGTAGAAGTCAGGAAAAACTGTTTTTT.

This clone was found a few times. The V gene is TRBV7-3, the J gene TRBJ2-3, with 10 bases matching TRBD2. The germline V gene encodes CDR1 SGHTA and CDR2 FQGTGA. The V and J ends lost 3 bases and 4 bases, in that order; junction bases with no gene match: 1. The CDR3 is 14 amino acids. In DNA form, the CDR3 reads TGTGCCAGCAGCTTGAGCGGGGGGGCAGATACGCAGTATTTT. It translates to CASSLSGGADTQYF.

This clone has a single count. The chain has TRBV28 and TRBJ1-1; the match to TRBD1 covers 9 bases. This CDR3 is 12 amino acids long. Germline V CDR1 and CDR2: MDHEN, SYDVKM. V shed 6 bases, J shed 4 bases, and the junction held 0 bases outside the gene matches. CDR3 DNA: TGTGCCAGCAGGACAGGGGGCACTGAAGCTTTCTTT. Amino acid sequence: CASRTGGTEAFF.

In its sample, this clone was seen once. The rearrangement links TRBV6-5 to TRBJ1-6; D is undetermined. Trimming removed 7 bases from V and 0 bases from J, with 4 bases in between. Per germline, CDR1 MNHEY and CDR2 SVGAGI. There are 13 residues in the CDR3. CDR3 nucleotide sequence: TGTGCCAGCACGGACTCCTATAATTCACCCCTCCACTTT. The encoded protein is CASTDSYNSPLHF.

V is TRBV7-2 and J is TRBJ2-3; 7 bases line up with TRBD1. Germline V CDR1 and CDR2: SGHTA, FQGNSA. The CDR3 is 13 amino acids. The CDR3 DNA follows: TGTGCAGTTCGGACAGGAGCCACAGATACGCAGTATTTT. It translates to CAVRTGATDTQYF.

Note on this clone: At one end the junction does not follow the germline gene, possibly because of a read error. Other DNA variants within this sample encode the same CDR3. The chain joins TRBV20-1 to TRBJ2-3; D not resolved. Germline CDR1 and CDR2: DFQATT and SNEGSKA (reference sequence). The length of the CDR3 is 11 residues. CDR3 sequence (DNA): TGCAGTGCTAACCCTACAGATACACAGTATTTT. Residues: CSANPTDTQYF.

This sequence joins TRBV29-1 and TRBJ1-1; weak D call: TRBD1 (5 bases). Trimming took off 7 bases at V and 10 bases at J, with 13 bases between the two ends. The germline CDR1 and CDR2 sequences are SQVTM and ANQGSEA. The length of the CDR3 is 10 residues. As DNA, the CDR3 is TGCAGCGCCTGGGAGGGGCGAGCTTTCTTT. Translating gives CSAWEGRAFF.

The chain recombines TRBV7-9 with TRBJ2-5; 8 bases align to TRBD1. V gave up 10 bases and J gave up 3 bases; unmatched junction bases: 25. The germline V gene encodes CDR1 SEHNR and CDR2 FQNEAQ (reference sequence). The CDR3 has 19 amino acids. The CDR3 region is CAISTLPPRTGTGKETQYF. The CDR3 DNA sequence: TGTGCCATATCCACTCTGCCCCCACGAACCGGGACAGGCAAAGAGACCCAGTACTTC.

V and J are TRBV10-1 and TRBJ2-2; D unresolved. V was cut by 6 bases and J by 1 base, with 6 bases left in between. Germline loops: CDR1 WNHNN, CDR2 SYGVQD (reference sequence). The CDR3 is made up of 13 amino acids. CDR3 bases: TGCGCCAGCAGGGGCAGGAACACCGGGGAGCTGTTTTTT. Residues: CASRGRNTGELFF.

Comments on this clone: The junction departs from germline at one end; a sequencing error may be responsible. This sequence joins TRBV7-9 and TRBJ2-4; D unclear. This CDR3 spans 10 amino acids. Germline CDR1 is SEHNR and CDR2 is FQNEAQ (reference sequence). CDR3 nucleotides: TGTGCCAGCAGTGATGGGTATCTTAAGTTC. This codes for CASSDGYLKF.

This clone is a singleton in its sample. The gene calls are TRBV11-2 and TRBJ1-1; no definite D call. CDR3 length equals 16 residues. The germline gives CDR1 SGHAT, CDR2 FQNNGV. V lost 1 base and J 0 bases, leaving 12 bases between the germline ends. The CDR3 sequence is CASSLAGMSMNTEAFF. In DNA, the CDR3 is TGTGCCAGCAGCTTAGCGGGAATGAGCATGAACACTGAAGCTTTCTTT.

The chain joins TRBV4-1 to TRBJ1-2; D gene ambiguous. Trimming removed 4 bases from V and 5 bases from J, with 14 bases in between. CDR1 and CDR2 (germline): MGHRA, YSYEKL. The CDR3 consists of 14 residues. CDR3 residues: CASSPQQGSYGYTF. The CDR3 DNA reads TGCGCCAGCAGCCCGCAACAAGGGTCGTATGGCTACACCTTC.

This clone has a handful of counts. J is TRBJ2-2 and V is TRBV10-2, with TRBD2 matching over 8 bases. This CDR3 has 15 amino acids. V dropped 6 bases and J dropped 5; count of bases not matched to a gene: 8. Germline V lookup: CDR1 WSHSY, CDR2 SAAADI. CDR3 coding DNA: TGCGCCAGCAGGAGGGGACTAGATCCGACCGGGGAGCTGTTTTTT. Amino acid sequence: CASRRGLDPTGELFF.

This sequence joins TRBV30 and TRBJ2-3; D possibly corresponds to TRBD2 (5 bases). CDR3 length: 11 residues. Germline V gives CDR1 GTSNPN, CDR2 SVGIG (reference sequence). CDR3 sequence: CVLWTQRTQYF. CDR3 in DNA: TGTGTCTTATGGACCCAGCGGACGCAGTATTTT. Full variable domain (rest looked up from reference TRBV30 and TRBJ2-3): SQTIHQWPATLVQPVGSPLSLECTVEGTSNPNLYWYRQAAGRGLQLLFYSVGIGQISSEVPQNLSASRPQDRQFILSSKKLLLSDSGFYLCVLWTQRTQYFGPGTRLTVL.

V and J are TRBV10-1 and TRBJ2-5; TRBD1 aligns across 8 bases. The CDR3 has 13 residues. Germline CDR1 and CDR2: WNHNN and SYGVQD (reference sequence). V lost 5 bases and J lost 6; bases outside the gene matches: 5. CDR3 loop: CASSLGQGQTQYF. DNA of the CDR3: TGCGCCAGCAGTCTCGGACAGGGTCAGACCCAGTACTTC.

The J gene is TRBJ2-7, the V gene TRBV9, with 9 bases aligning to TRBD2. CDR1 and CDR2 (germline): SGDLS, YYNGEE. CDR3 length: 14 residues. The junction had 6 bases not matched to a gene; V was cut back by 4 bases and J by 4 bases. The CDR3 loop is CASSPTSGPYEQYF. Written as DNA, the CDR3 is TGTGCCAGCAGCCCCACTAGCGGGCCGTACGAGCAGTACTTC.

The V gene is TRBV6-4, the J gene TRBJ2-1; D is perhaps TRBD1 (6 bases). CDR3 length equals 13 residues. V was pared by 0 bases and J by 10 bases, with 10 bases between. The germline gives CDR1 MRHNA, CDR2 SNTAGT. CDR3: CASSDSRGTEQFF. CDR3 nucleotides: TGTGCCAGCAGTGACTCGAGGGGGACAGAGCAGTTCTTC.

This chain links TRBV9 with TRBJ1-1; D not certain. Trimming cost V 3 bases and J 1 base, with 7 bases left between them. This CDR3 has 13 amino acids. Germline lookup yields CDR1 SGDLS and CDR2 YYNGEE. In DNA, the CDR3 is TGTGCCAGCAGCGACTACAAGAACACTGAAGCTTTCTTT. This gives the protein CASSDYKNTEAFF.